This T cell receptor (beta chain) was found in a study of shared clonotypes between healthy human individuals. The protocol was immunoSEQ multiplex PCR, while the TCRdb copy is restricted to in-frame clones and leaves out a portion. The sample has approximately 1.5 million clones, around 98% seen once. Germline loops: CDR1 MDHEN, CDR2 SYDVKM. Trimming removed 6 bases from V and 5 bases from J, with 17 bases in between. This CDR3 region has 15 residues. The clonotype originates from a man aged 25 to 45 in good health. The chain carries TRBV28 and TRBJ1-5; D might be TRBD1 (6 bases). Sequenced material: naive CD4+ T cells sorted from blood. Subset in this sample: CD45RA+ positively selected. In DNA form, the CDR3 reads TGTGCCAGCAGCCCATACAGGGCTAATCATCAGCCCCAGCATTTT. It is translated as CASSPYRANHQPQHF.